The 6 T cell receptor beta chains presented below share a single source sample, sequenced in a study of blood T cell repertoires in COVID-19. Some clones are missing from TCRdb's copy, which holds only in-frame ones; the method was immunoSEQ multiplex PCR. The data hold approximately 450,000 clones, with 75% to 90% observed a single time. Sample: PBMCs or T cells enriched from blood (not recorded which). The receptors derive from a man under 40 who had recovered from COVID-19.

This clone appeared a few times. The genes are TRBV7-8 and TRBJ2-7, with 9 positions matching TRBD2. Losses at the gene ends were 5 bases for V and 6 bases for J; bases not matched to a gene: 11. Per the germline V gene, CDR1 is SGHVS and CDR2 is FQNEAQ. The CDR3 is 15 residues long. Here the CDR3 DNA reads TGTGCCAGCAGCCCGGGACTAGCTCTTCTTGGCGAGCAGTACTTC. Protein sequence: CASSPGLALLGEQYF.

To note about this clone: Different DNA sequences within this sample yield the same CDR3. The chain links TRBV7-9 to TRBJ2-3; D may be TRBD2 (5 bases). This CDR3 comprises 14 residues. Per germline, CDR1 SEHNR and CDR2 FQNEAQ (reference sequence). Trimming pared 5 bases from V and 0 bases from J, leaving 9 bases between. The CDR3 spells CASSPSGSTDTQYF. CDR3 in DNA: TGTGCCAGCAGCCCCAGCGGAAGCACAGATACGCAGTATTTT. Full variable domain (missing parts from reference TRBV7-9 and TRBJ2-3): DTGVSQNPRHKITKRGQNVTFRCDPISEHNRLYWYRQTLGQGPEFLTYFQNEAQLEKSRLLSDRFSAERPKGSFSTLEIQRTEQGDSAMYLCASSPSGSTDTQYFGPGTRLTVL.

The CDR3 DNA is TGTGCCATCAGGGGAGCGGGAGGGCACTACGAGCAGTACTTC. Protein product: CAIRGAGGHYEQYF. The gene calls are TRBV10-3 and TRBJ2-7, with 10 bases that match TRBD2. Losses at the gene ends were 6 bases for V and 3 bases for J; bases not matched to a gene: 5. Germline V gene data show CDR1 as ENHRY and CDR2 as SYGVKD. This CDR3 is 14 amino acids long.

This clone came up once. V and J are TRBV5-1 and TRBJ1-2; D gene ambiguous. The CDR3 length is 16 residues. V was pared by 6 bases and J by 0 bases, with 18 bases between. The germline CDR1 and CDR2 sequences are SGHRS and YFSETQ. The CDR3 region is CASTLGTGSSNYGYTF. The CDR3 DNA reads TGCGCCAGCACCCTGGGTACCGGGTCATCTAACTATGGCTACACCTTC.

This chain uses TRBV13 with TRBJ2-2, with 8 bases matching TRBD2. V dropped 1 base and J dropped 1; count of bases not matched to a gene: 8. In germline, CDR1 is PRHDT, CDR2 FYEKMQ (reference sequence). The CDR3 covers 18 residues. CDR3 region: CASSLALGAGVNTGELFF. The CDR3 nucleotides read TGTGCCAGCAGCTTAGCTCTCGGAGCGGGGGTGAACACCGGGGAGCTGTTTTTT.

The V and J genes are TRBV2 and TRBJ2-1; D perhaps matches TRBD2 (5 bases). Looked up from germline, CDR1 is SNHLY and CDR2 is FYNNEI. The CDR3 covers 12 residues. V lost 6 bases, J lost 14 bases, and 17 bases lay in between. CDR3 amino acids: CASSVRGAKEFF. DNA for the CDR3: TGTGCCAGCAGCGTTCGGGGAGCTAAGGAGTTCTTC.